The 13 T cell receptor beta chains listed next were all sequenced from one sample in a study of response to subunit inactivated influenza vaccine. Each CDR3 protein is one row after TCRdb ran MiXCR on the RT-PCR reads. The data show around 250,000 distinct CDR3 sequences, over 9% seen once. Sequenced here: non-naive T cells sorted from PBMCs, sampled around two weeks before vaccination. The receptors were gathered from a man between 45 and 60 years old who received an inactivated influenza vaccine.

This clonotype was recorded many times. The genes are TRBV12-3 or TRBV12-4 and TRBJ2-3; D is tentatively TRBD1 or TRBD2 (7 bases each). Trimming stripped 6 bases from V and 5 bases from J, with 21 bases between. The CDR3 is made up of 16 amino acids. The CDR3 nucleotides are TGTGCCAGCAGCCTGGGAGGGGGCGATCACAGAGATACGCAGTATTTT. Translation: CASSLGGGDHRDTQYF.

The V call is TRBV30, the J call TRBJ2-2, with a weak D call TRBD1 (5 bases). Trimming left V 3 bases short and J 8 bases short, with 16 bases between. The CDR3 runs to 14 residues. The germline V gene encodes CDR1 GTSNPN and CDR2 SVGIG (reference sequence). CDR3 bases: TGTGCCTGGAGAAGGCAGGGCGGCATTGGGGAGCTGTTTTTT. Amino acids: CAWRRQGGIGELFF.

This clonotype has a handful of counts. The chain employs TRBV6-1 and TRBJ2-7; D is unclear. Trimming left V 6 bases short and J 2 bases short, with 8 bases between. The V gene's germline CDR1 is MNHNS and CDR2 SASEGT. The CDR3 totals 12 residues. The CDR3 bases are TGTGCCAGCAGGCCCGGTACCTACGAGCAGTACTTC. Translated, it gives CASRPGTYEQYF.

This clonotype was seen ten or more times. The chain recombines TRBV6-6 with TRBJ2-3; no clear D gene. V shed 6 bases and J shed 0 bases, with 4 bases lying between them. The CDR3 totals 12 residues. Germline V gives CDR1 MNHNY, CDR2 SVGAGI (reference sequence). The CDR3 here is CASSGSTDTQYF. The CDR3 nucleotides are TGTGCCAGCAGCGGCAGCACAGATACGCAGTATTTT.

In its sample, this clonotype was seen many times. The chain joins TRBV15 to TRBJ2-5; either TRBD1 or TRBD2 may supply D (5 bases each). The CDR3 spans 15 residues. V shed 0 bases and J shed 1 base, with 9 bases lying between them. Germline loops: CDR1 LNHNV, CDR2 YYDKDF (reference sequence). The CDR3 protein is CATSRDPGAQETQYF. The CDR3 DNA reads as TGTGCCACCAGCAGAGATCCCGGGGCCCAAGAGACCCAGTACTTC. Variable domain in full (rest from reference TRBV15 and TRBJ2-5): DAMVIQNPRYQVTQFGKPVTLSCSQTLNHNVMYWYQQKSSQAPKLLFHYYDKDFNNEADTPDNFQSRRPNTSFCFLDIRSPGLGDTAMYLCATSRDPGAQETQYFGPGTRLLVL.

The rearrangement joins TRBV5-1 to TRBJ1-6, with TRBD1 matching over 7 bases. CDR3 length: 15 amino acids. V gave up 0 bases and J gave up 7 bases; unmatched junction bases: 4. CDR1 and CDR2 (germline): SGHRS, YFSETQ. CDR3 residues: CASSLEGQRNSPLHF. For the CDR3, the DNA is TGCGCCAGCAGCTTGGAGGGACAGAGAAATTCACCCCTCCACTTT.

This clonotype occurred a few times. This sequence joins TRBV4-3 and TRBJ1-5, with 7 nucleotides matching TRBD1. The V segment lost 4 bases and the J segment 7 bases; nucleotides outside the gene matches: 10. The CDR3 has 15 residues. Germline CDR1 reads LGHNA; CDR2 reads YSLEER. The CDR3 DNA reads TGCGCCAGCAGCCGGAACAGGGGAAGCGGACAGCCCCAGCATTTT. Its protein product is CASSRNRGSGQPQHF.

J is TRBJ2-3 and V is TRBV4-3; 10 positions match TRBD1. Germline V lookup: CDR1 LGHNA, CDR2 YSLEER. The CDR3 loop spans 17 amino acids. J was trimmed by 3 bases and V by 4 bases; bases with no gene match: 10. CDR3 sequence (DNA): TGCGCCAGCAGCCCCGACTCGACAGGGGGCAGTACAGATACGCAGTATTTT. Protein: CASSPDSTGGSTDTQYF.

There are many counts of this clonotype. CDR3 sequence: CASSQARGAGGDGYTF. For the CDR3, the DNA is TGTGCCAGCAGCCAAGCCCGGGGGGCAGGGGGTGATGGCTACACCTTC. The V and J genes are TRBV3-1 and TRBJ1-2, with 7 positions matching TRBD1. Germline trimming cut 1 base from V and 6 bases from J; bases unmatched to any gene: 11. Germline V gives CDR1 LGHDT, CDR2 YNNKEL (reference sequence). The CDR3 loop spans 16 amino acids.

This clonotype was recorded at least ten times. The V and J genes are TRBV7-2 and TRBJ1-2; 9 bases agree with TRBD1. The CDR3 runs to 16 residues. V shed 5 bases and J 4 bases; nucleotides not matched to a gene: 11. Germline lookup yields CDR1 SGHTA and CDR2 FQGNSA. The chain's CDR3 is CASSPNRGRISYGYTF. The CDR3 DNA reads TGTGCCAGCAGCCCGAACAGGGGGCGCATTAGCTATGGCTACACCTTC.

The CDR3 sequence: CASSLSLSREDEQFF. CDR3 DNA sequence: TGTGCCAGCAGCTTATCTTTGAGTCGGGAGGATGAGCAGTTCTTC. The chain carries TRBV11-2 and TRBJ2-1, with TRBD2 matching 7 bases. The V gene end was trimmed by 2 bases and the J gene end by 8 bases; junction bases not matched to a gene: 9. Looked up from germline, CDR1 is SGHAT and CDR2 is FQNNGV. The CDR3 runs 15 residues.

The sample holds many counts of this clonotype. V usage is TRBV15 and J usage is TRBJ2-3; D may be TRBD1 (5 bases). The germline V gene encodes CDR1 LNHNV and CDR2 YYDKDF (reference sequence). The V end lost 0 bases, the J end lost 4 bases, and 23 bases lay between the germline ends. The CDR3 totals 19 residues. CDR3 nucleotide sequence: TGTGCCACCAGCAGAGATACAGGTATTCGTTTGTCAAGGGCAGATACGCAGTATTTT. Protein product: CATSRDTGIRLSRADTQYF.

This clonotype occurred many times. The chain joins TRBV11-2 to TRBJ2-2, with 7 bases matching TRBD1. CDR1 and CDR2 (germline): SGHAT, FQNNGV. V was clipped by 5 bases and J by 0 bases; unmatched bases: 12. The CDR3 has 18 amino acids. CDR3: CASSPRRSGTANTGELFF. The CDR3 nucleotides read TGTGCCAGCAGCCCCCGAAGATCGGGGACAGCGAACACCGGGGAGCTGTTTTTT.